Sequencing of this TCR beta chain was carried out in a study of spatial heterogeneity in lung cancer. For the study at large: Unique TCR and UMI combinations averaged more than ten appearances each in raw reads.

This clonotype has more than one count but fewer than ten. Its antigen is still unknown. Documented time point: sample taken at primary tumor resection. Unsorted samples of tumor, nontumor lung or frozen PBMC had their whole RNA sequenced. Each CDR3 protein is one row after TCRdb ran MiXCR on the 5' RACE reads. The top ten hold around 15% of the sample, which has about 18,000 distinct CDR3 sequences, under 20% seen once. The germline CDR1 and CDR2 sequences are SGHTA and FQGTGA. This CDR3 region has 12 residues. The V gene lost 5 bases and the J gene lost 5 bases, with 4 bases spanning the gap. Study conclusions and caveats: At tumor resection, ubiquitous expanded TCRs were detected in blood more often than later.

The V gene is TRBV7-3, the J gene TRBJ1-6; no definite D call. The sequence was collected from a male donor with early-stage non-small cell lung cancer. The sequencing here drew on PBMCs, taken at surgery. The CDR3 reads CASSENNSPLHF. The CDR3 region has the DNA TGTGCCAGCAGCGAGAATAATTCACCCCTCCACTTT.